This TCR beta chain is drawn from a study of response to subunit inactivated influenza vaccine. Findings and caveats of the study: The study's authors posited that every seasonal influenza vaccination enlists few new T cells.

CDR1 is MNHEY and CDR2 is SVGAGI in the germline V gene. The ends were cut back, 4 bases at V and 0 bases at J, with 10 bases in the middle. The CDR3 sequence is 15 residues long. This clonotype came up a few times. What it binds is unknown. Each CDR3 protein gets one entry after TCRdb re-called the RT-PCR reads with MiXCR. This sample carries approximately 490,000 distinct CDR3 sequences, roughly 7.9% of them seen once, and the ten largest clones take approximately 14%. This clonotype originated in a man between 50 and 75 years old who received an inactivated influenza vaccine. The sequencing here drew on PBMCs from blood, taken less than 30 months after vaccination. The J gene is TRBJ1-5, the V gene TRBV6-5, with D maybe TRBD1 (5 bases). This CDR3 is CASSWGSDSNQPQHF. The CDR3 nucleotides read TGTGCCAGCAGTTGGGGGTCGGATAGCAATCAGCCCCAGCATTTT.